The present T cell receptor beta chain was sequenced within a study of CXCR3-negative and CXCR3-positive naive CD8 T cells. Points from the study as a whole: TCR strength was inferred from TRB CDR3 properties, while surface CD5 was comparable between naive subsets. More hydrophobic TRB CDR3s occurred in CXCR3-positive than in CXCR3-negative naive cells. Naive CXCR3-negative cells resembled naive CXCR3-positive cells in TRBV-TRBJ usage; memory cells differed. Comparably high diversity was seen in both naive subsets, and much lower diversity in memory CD8+ cells.

Note on this clonotype: Its target is not known.

5' RACE that incorporated UMI labels was used to prepare the TRB cDNA libraries. Reanalyzing the 5' RACE reads, TCRdb keeps one entry per CDR3 protein, without DNA. Its clone listing holds over 70,000 distinct CDR3 sequences. Naive CD8+ T cells showed CD45RO-CCR7+CD27+CD95-. The CDR3 is made up of 16 amino acids. Germline V gene data show CDR1 as LGHNA and CDR2 as YSLEER. This chain connects TRBV4-3 to TRBJ2-3; TCRdb calls TRBD2, which cannot be checked without DNA. The sequence derives from a human donor in good health. Some clones in this sample may be carry-over from other donors' samples. Sequenced sample: naive CXCR3+ CD8+ T cells from blood. Subset in this sample: CD45RO-CCR7+CD27+CD95- naive CD8+ T cells expressing CXCR3 (TNR3+). CDR3 sequence reads: CASSQDLASGPDTQYF.